This entry lists 8 T cell receptor beta chains sequenced from one sample in a study of blood T cell repertoires in COVID-19. Sequenced by immunoSEQ multiplex PCR; TCRdb stores in-frame clones only, minus some. In the table there are under 300,000 clones, about four fifths of which are singletons. Sequenced material: peripheral blood. The receptors here all came from a man older than 75 with acute or convalescent COVID-19.

The chain carries TRBV5-4 and TRBJ2-4; possible D gene TRBD2, 6 bases. This CDR3 comprises 17 residues. CDR1 SGHNT and CDR2 YYREEE come from the germline V gene (reference sequence). V was clipped by 3 bases and J by 6 bases, with 22 bases between them. The CDR3, as DNA: TGTGCCAGCAGCTCTCAGACACATCGGTCCGGGGGAAACATTCAGTACTTC. Protein sequence: CASSSQTHRSGGNIQYF.

This rearrangement joins TRBV5-1 to TRBJ1-2; unclear D gene. Germline V CDR1 and CDR2: SGHRS, YFSETQ. V gave up 0 bases and J gave up 2 bases, with 8 bases separating them. This CDR3 has 14 amino acids. The CDR3 loop is CASSLDSLNYGYTF. In DNA, the CDR3 is TGCGCCAGCAGCTTGGACAGCCTCAACTATGGCTACACCTTC.

The V and J genes are TRBV24-1 and TRBJ2-3; D may be TRBD1 (8 bases). This CDR3 is 17 amino acids long. V lost 8 bases to trimming and J lost 2 bases, with 22 bases between them. Germline V CDR1 and CDR2: KGHDR, SFDVKD. CDR3 DNA: TGTGCCACCAACTGTGTGGACAGGGAGGGGGACACAGATACGCAGTATTTT. Amino acid sequence: CATNCVDREGDTDTQYF.

V and J are TRBV3-1 (or the pseudogene TRBV3-2) and TRBJ1-2; D unresolved. The germline CDR1 and CDR2 sequences are LGHDT and YNNKEL (reference sequence). The CDR3 totals 12 residues. Trimming removed 1 base at V and 8 bases at J, with 8 bases between. CDR3 protein: CASSQGTKGYTF. In DNA form, the CDR3 reads TGTGCCAGCAGCCAAGGGACTAAGGGCTACACCTTC.

Only one count was recorded for this clone. This rearrangement joins TRBV28 to TRBJ1-2; no clear D gene. Trimming shortened V by 1 base and J by 1 base, and 4 bases separated the two germline ends. This CDR3 spans 13 amino acids. The V gene's germline CDR1 is MDHEN and CDR2 SYDVKM. CDR3 sequence (DNA): TGTGCCAGCAGTTTATCCGGTAACTATGGCTACACCTTC. Its protein is CASSLSGNYGYTF.

The chain carries TRBV12-3 or TRBV12-4 and TRBJ2-7; D perhaps matches TRBD1 (5 bases). V shed 2 bases and J shed 6 bases, with 11 bases lying between them. This CDR3 is 13 amino acids long. CDR3 coding DNA: TGTGCCAGCAGTTTAAACAGGCTGGCCGAGCAGTACTTC. Its translation: CASSLNRLAEQYF.

This clone turned up a few times. V gene TRBV27 combines with J gene TRBJ2-2, with TRBD1 matching over 8 bases. Germline CDR1 reads MNHEY; CDR2 reads SMNVEV (reference sequence). This CDR3 region has 15 residues. V dropped 6 bases and J dropped 4; count of bases not matched to a gene: 7. In DNA form, the CDR3 reads TGTGCCAGCAGCAGGGACAGGTTCGGCACCGGGGAGCTGTTTTTT. Translating it yields CASSRDRFGTGELFF.

The chain combines TRBV7-2 with TRBJ2-3; D ambiguous. Germline V lookup: CDR1 SGHTA, CDR2 FQGNSA. V lost 5 bases and J lost 0, with 9 bases in between. The CDR3 has 14 amino acids. The CDR3 bases are TGTGCCAGCAGCCTCCCGGTCAGCACAGATACGCAGTATTTT. It translates to CASSLPVSTDTQYF.